The rows below give T cell receptor beta chains drawn from one sample of a study of CD8+ T cells in alopecia areata. Generated by immunoSEQ multiplex PCR, the TCRdb table keeps only in-frame clones and is missing some. The sample lists 150,000 or so clones, around 47% occurring once. Sequencing was done on a sample of CD4+ T cells sorted from blood. Source of these receptors: a human donor with alopecia areata. The CDR3 runs from the conserved cysteine through the conserved F or W. A D gene is named only where the DNA matches it firmly. The listing skips clone size in some rows; elsewhere it reads once, few, many or a size class.

>NA|TRBJ2-1|NA|TRBV10-3
TGTGCCGTAGAGACTAGAGGCTACAATGAGCAGTTCTTC
CAVETRGYNEQFF
>NA|TRBJ2-5|few|TRBV6-1
TGTGCCAGCAGTGATTCCGGGCGAGAGACCCAGTACTTC
CASSDSGRETQYF
>NA|TRBJ2-5|NA|TRBV15
TGTGCCACCAGCAGAGTCCGAGGCTCTTCACACCAAGAGACCCAGTACTTC
CATSRVRGSSHQETQYF
>NA|TRBJ2-1|NA|TRBV5-1
TGCGCCAGCAGCCCTGATGGAAAGGGATGGTTCTTC
CASSPDGKGWFF
>NA|TRBJ2-3|few|TRBV5-4
TGTGCCAGCAGCTTGGCAGGGATTGGGACAGATACGCAGTATTTT
CASSLAGIGTDTQYF
>NA|TRBJ2-7|NA|TRBV30
TGTGCCTGGAGTGTAGGGTCGTCCTCCTACGAGCAGTACTTC
CAWSVGSSSYEQYF
>TRBD2|TRBJ2-5|NA|TRBV10-3
TGTGCCATCAGTGACCGCGGGAGGTCTAAAGAGACCCAGTACTTC
CAISDRGRSKETQYF
>NA|TRBJ1-1|NA|TRBV30
TGTGCCTGGAGTGTAGTCGGAGGGGCCTTGAGGAACACTGAAGCTTTCTTT
CAWSVVGGALRNTEAFF
>TRBD2|TRBJ2-7|few|TRBV19
TGTGCCAGTAGTGGCGGACTAGCGGGCAACTACGAGCAGTACTTC
CASSGGLAGNYEQYF
>TRBD1|TRBJ1-5|NA|TRBV6-1
TGTGCCGCCCGGGACAGGGTCAATCAGCCCCAGCATTTT
CAARDRVNQPQHF
>TRBD1|TRBJ2-7|few|TRBV5-8
TGTGCCAGCAGCTCCTCGGACAGGGACCCTTTGTACCACGAGCAGTACTTC
CASSSSDRDPLYHEQYF
>NA|TRBJ2-1|NA|TRBV5-4
TGTGCCAGCAGCGTCTACAATGAGCAGTTCTTC
CASSVYNEQFF
>NA|TRBJ2-7|NA|TRBV18
TGTGCCAGCTCACCAGTGACTACCTCCTACGAGCAGTACTTC
CASSPVTTSYEQYF
>NA|TRBJ2-3|NA|TRBV10-3
TGTGCCATCAGTGAGTCGGGGGTGGCGGATACGCAGTATTTT
CAISESGVADTQYF
>TRBD1|TRBJ2-7|NA|TRBV5-1
TGCGCCAGCAGCCCCGGGACAGGGATAACCTACGAGCAGTACTTC
CASSPGTGITYEQYF
>TRBD2|TRBJ2-1|NA|TRBV4-1
TGCGCCAGCAGCCCCCCCATCAGCGGGAGGGACAATGAGCAGTTCTTC
CASSPPISGRDNEQFF
>NA|TRBJ2-1|NA|TRBV7-2
TGTGCCAGCAGCTTACAGGACGGGACTCGGGAGTTCTTC
CASSLQDGTREFF
>TRBD1|TRBJ2-7|few|TRBV5-1
TGCGCCAGCAGCTCGGACAGGGACGAGCAGTACTTC
CASSSDRDEQYF
>NA|TRBJ2-1|NA|TRBV5-1
TGCGCCAGCGGCGGACTCAACAGCCATGAGCAGTTCTTC
CASGGLNSHEQFF
>NA|TRBJ2-5|few|TRBV5-1
TGCGCCAGCAGCTTGGCAAAAGAGACCCAGTACTTC
CASSLAKETQYF
>NA|TRBJ2-5|NA|TRBV7-9
TGTGCCAGCAGCTTAAGACTATTGGAGGAGACCCAGTACTTC
CASSLRLLEETQYF
>NA|TRBJ2-1|few|TRBV7-2
TGTGCCAGCAGCTTGAGGTGGTACTCCTACAATGAGCAGTTCTTC
CASSLRWYSYNEQFF
>NA|TRBJ1-5|NA|TRBV2
TGTGCCAGCAACACCGATGATCAGCCCCAGCATTTT
CASNTDDQPQHF
>NA|TRBJ2-5|NA|TRBV7-9
TGTGCCAGCAGCTTAGAGACCCAGTACTTC
CASSLETQYF
>TRBD2|TRBJ2-7|NA|TRBV9
TGTGCCAGCAGCGATAGCGGGAGATCCGAGCAGTACTTC
CASSDSGRSEQYF
>TRBD1|TRBJ2-1|few|TRBV30
TGTGCCGGAGGACAGGGCAATGAGCAGTTCTTC
CAGGQGNEQFF
>TRBD1|TRBJ2-7|few|TRBV28
TGTGCCAGCAGTTTAGCCAGGACAGGGGCCAACGAGCAGTACTTC
CASSLARTGANEQYF
>NA|TRBJ2-1|NA|TRBV2
TGTGCCAGCAGTGGGCAGGTCAACAATGAGCAGTTCTTC
CASSGQVNNEQFF
>TRBD1|TRBJ2-5|NA|TRBV6-1
TGTGCCAGCAGTGAACGGTCCTCGGCCGGGACAGGGTGGAGGGAGACCCAGTACTTC
CASSERSSAGTGWRETQYF
>TRBD2|TRBJ2-2|NA|TRBV5-1
TGCGCCAGCAGCTCGGGACTAGTCTGGGCCGGGGAGCTGTTTTTT
CASSSGLVWAGELFF
>NA|TRBJ2-7|NA|TRBV29-1
TGCAGCGTTGAAACTGTGGCTGCTACAGGGAACTACGAGCAGTACTTC
CSVETVAATGNYEQYF
>TRBD2|TRBJ2-3|NA|TRBV11-2
TGTGCCAGCAGCCCCCGACTAGCGGAGAGCACAGATACGCAGTATTTT
CASSPRLAESTDTQYF
>TRBD2|TRBJ2-3|few|TRBV6-6
TGTGCCAGCAGCCTCTCGGGAGGGCCATCAAGGGGACCGCAGTATTTT
CASSLSGGPSRGPQYF
>NA|TRBJ2-3|NA|TRBV5-1
TGCGCCAGCAGCTTTTCGACGGGATCAGATACGCAGTATTTT
CASSFSTGSDTQYF
>TRBD1|TRBJ2-2|few|TRBV29-1
TGCAGCGTGCTTTCCGGACAGGGGTTGTCCGGGGAGCTGTTTTTT
CSVLSGQGLSGELFF
>NA|TRBJ2-2|NA|TRBV4-1
TGCGCCAGCAGACCCGACCAGTTCGCCGGGGAGCTGTTTTTT
CASRPDQFAGELFF
>NA|TRBJ2-7|NA|TRBV10-3
TGTGCCATCAGTGAGACGGCCTACGAGCAGTACTTC
CAISETAYEQYF
>TRBD2|TRBJ2-4|NA|TRBV4-2
TGTGCCAGCAGCCGGCAGCGGGGAGGGGAAAACATTCAGTACTTC
CASSRQRGGENIQYF
>NA|TRBJ1-2|few|TRBV18
TGTGCCAGCTCCCCTAGACAAGGAATTGATGGCTACACCTTC
CASSPRQGIDGYTF
>TRBD1|TRBJ1-5|NA|TRBV19
TGTGCCAGTAGTATCCCGGGACAGCCAAAGAATCAGCCCCAGCATTTT
CASSIPGQPKNQPQHF
>TRBD2|TRBJ2-7|few|TRBV10-1
TGCGCCAGCAGTGACGGACTAGCGGGGCCCTACGAGCAGTACTTC
CASSDGLAGPYEQYF
>NA|TRBJ2-7|NA|TRBV28
TGTGCCAGCAGGCGTGCCGGGAGAGGGTCCTACGAGCAGTACTTC
CASRRAGRGSYEQYF
>NA|TRBJ2-4|few|TRBV11-2
TGTGCCAGCAGCTTCGGCAAAAACATTCAGTACTTC
CASSFGKNIQYF
>NA|TRBJ2-2|few|TRBV7-3
TGTGCCAGCAGCGAGCAGTGGGGCGGGGAGCTGTTTTTT
CASSEQWGGELFF
>NA|TRBJ2-4|NA|TRBV7-3
TGTGCCAGCAGCTTAACTACGACAGGGAGGGACATTCAGTACTTC
CASSLTTTGRDIQYF
>TRBD2|TRBJ2-1|NA|TRBV5-1
TGCGCCAGCAGCTTCAGAGGACTAGCGGGAGGCGGCTCCTACAATGAGCAGTTCTTC
CASSFRGLAGGGSYNEQFF